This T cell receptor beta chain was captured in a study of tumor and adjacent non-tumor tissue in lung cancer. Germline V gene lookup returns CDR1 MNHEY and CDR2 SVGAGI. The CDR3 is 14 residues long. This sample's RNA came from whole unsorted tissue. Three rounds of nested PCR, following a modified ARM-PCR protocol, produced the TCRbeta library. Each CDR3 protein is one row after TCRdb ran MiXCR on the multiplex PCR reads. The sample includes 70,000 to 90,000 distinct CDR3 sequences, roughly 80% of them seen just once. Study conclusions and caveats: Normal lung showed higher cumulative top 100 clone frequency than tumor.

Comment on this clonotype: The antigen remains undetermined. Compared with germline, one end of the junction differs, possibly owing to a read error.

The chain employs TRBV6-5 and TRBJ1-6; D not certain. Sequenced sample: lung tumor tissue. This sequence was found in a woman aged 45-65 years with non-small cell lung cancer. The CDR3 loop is CASSYGGPSSLLLF. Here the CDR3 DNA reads TGTGCCAGCAGTTACGGAGGGCCGAGTTCACTCCTCCTCTTT.